One and the same sample provided the 20 T cell receptor beta chains below, sequenced in a study of blood T cell repertoires in COVID-19. Sequencing was performed with immunoSEQ multiplex PCR; in TCRdb, only in-frame clones are kept and a portion is missing. The table records about 170,000 clones, around 92% of them present only once. Sequenced: peripheral blood. These receptors were taken from a man in his thirties or forties with COVID-19, enrolled during active disease.

In its sample, this clone was seen a few times. CDR3 sequence reads: CASSQTGVSGANVLTF. CDR3 coding DNA: TGCGCCAGCAGCCAAACAGGGGTGTCTGGGGCCAACGTCCTGACTTTC. This chain links TRBV4-3 with TRBJ2-6, with TRBD1 matching over 7 bases. The CDR3 totals 16 residues. Germline V gene sequence: CDR1 LGHNA, CDR2 YSLEER. The trim removed 2 bases at V and 1 base at J, leaving 2 bases unmatched.

This sequence joins TRBV6-1 and TRBJ1-5, with D unclear. V dropped 2 bases and J dropped 0 bases, with 11 bases sitting between them. This CDR3 has 16 amino acids. The germline gives CDR1 MNHNS, CDR2 SASEGT. CDR3 sequence reads: CASSEYGSYSNQPQHF. CDR3 bases: TGTGCCAGCAGTGAATATGGGAGCTATAGCAATCAGCCCCAGCATTTT.

The chain couples TRBV5-6 to TRBJ2-6; D gene uncertain. The germline CDR1 and CDR2 sequences are SGHDT and YYEEEE. V lost 4 bases and J 6 bases, leaving 11 bases between the germline ends. The CDR3 sequence is 14 residues long. In nucleotides, the CDR3 is TGTGCCAGCAGCCGCTATGGTTTGGCCAACGTCCTGACTTTC. Encoded protein: CASSRYGLANVLTF.

This chain links TRBV10-3 with TRBJ1-2, with 7 bases fitting TRBD1. The junction had 7 bases not matched to a gene; V was cut back by 0 bases and J by 0 bases. Germline V lookup: CDR1 ENHRY, CDR2 SYGVKD. This CDR3 comprises 17 residues. CDR3 coding DNA: TGTGCCATCAGTGAGTCGCGGGAGGGGACAGCTAACTATGGCTACACCTTC. Amino acid sequence: CAISESREGTANYGYTF.

The rearrangement joins TRBV28 to TRBJ2-1; tentatively, D is TRBD2 (5 bases). CDR1 and CDR2 (germline): MDHEN, SYDVKM. CDR3 size: 12 residues. The CDR3 spells CASSTRYNEQFF. The CDR3 coding sequence is TGTGCGAGCTCAACTAGGTACAATGAGCAGTTCTTC.

This rearrangement joins TRBV5-1 to TRBJ1-2; 7 nucleotides line up with TRBD1. CDR1 is SGHRS and CDR2 is YFSETQ in the germline V gene. This CDR3 contains 14 residues. V lost 4 bases and J lost 3; bases outside the gene matches: 6. The DNA of the CDR3 is TGCGCCAGCAGCCCCGGACAGGTCGACTATGGCTACACCTTC. Translating it yields CASSPGQVDYGYTF.

The genes are TRBV5-1 and TRBJ1-3; D unresolved. Trimming took off 0 bases at V and 4 bases at J, with 11 bases between the two ends. Germline V CDR1 and CDR2: SGHRS, YFSETQ. The CDR3 has 15 residues. CDR3 sequence (DNA): TGCGCCAGCAGCTTGGGTCCCCCTGCGGGAAACACCATATATTTT. It is translated as CASSLGPPAGNTIYF.

This rearrangement joins TRBV15 to TRBJ1-4; a weak D match, TRBD1 (5 bases). The CDR3 covers 13 residues. From germline, CDR1 is LNHNV and CDR2 YYDKDF (reference sequence). Trimming took 8 bases from V and 5 from J, leaving 12 bases between them. The CDR3 reads CATVQGYNEKLFF. The CDR3 DNA sequence: TGTGCCACCGTTCAGGGTTACAATGAAAAACTGTTTTTT.

This chain joins TRBV30 and TRBJ1-5; D not certain. Germline-derived CDR1 and CDR2 are GTSNPN and SVGIG (reference sequence). The CDR3 runs to 13 residues. Between the trimmed V and J ends, which lost 0 bases and 5 bases, there was a span of 8 bases. The CDR3 is CAWSVQRDQPQHF. CDR3 DNA sequence: TGTGCCTGGAGTGTACAGAGAGATCAGCCCCAGCATTTT.

This chain connects TRBV12-5 to TRBJ1-2, with D uncertain. The CDR3 totals 16 residues. Germline V gene sequence: CDR1 LGHNT, CDR2 FRNRAP. Deletions cut 0 bases from V and 3 bases from J, with 14 bases between. The CDR3 spells CASGLVPPPGHYGYTF. The CDR3 DNA reads TGTGCTAGTGGTTTGGTACCACCCCCGGGTCACTATGGCTACACCTTC.

This chain uses TRBV25-1 with TRBJ2-1; the D gene is possibly TRBD2 (5 bases). Germline CDR1 is MGHDK and CDR2 is SYGVNS. This CDR3 has 14 amino acids. V shed 0 bases and J shed 8 bases, with 11 bases lying between them. The CDR3 DNA reads TGTGCCAGCAGTGAATATGGAAGCGGCGATGAGCAGTTCTTC. This sequence encodes CASSEYGSGDEQFF.

This rearrangement joins TRBV6-6 to TRBJ2-1; maybe TRBD2 (5 bases). Germline loops: CDR1 MNHNY, CDR2 SVGAGI (reference sequence). CDR3 length: 12 residues. With 8 bases removed from V and 3 bases from J, the gap between germline ends came to 8 bases. CDR3 DNA: TGTGCCAGCGGGGAGCGCTACAATGAGCAGTTCTTC. Its protein product is CASGERYNEQFF.

The V and J genes are TRBV13 and TRBJ2-1, with 13 bases identical to TRBD2. The CDR3 length is 15 residues. Trimming removed 4 bases from V and 7 bases from J; junction bases left unmatched: 4. Germline assignment: CDR1 PRHDT and CDR2 FYEKMQ (reference sequence). CDR3 region: CASSYGLAGVNEQFF. As DNA, the CDR3 is TGTGCCAGCAGCTACGGACTAGCGGGGGTGAATGAGCAGTTCTTC.

The sample holds one count of this clone. The chain uses TRBV28 and TRBJ2-1; D may be TRBD1 (5 bases). Trimming removed 8 bases from V and 0 bases from J, with 11 bases in between. The length of the CDR3 is 14 residues. The V gene's germline CDR1 is MDHEN and CDR2 SYDVKM. CDR3 coding DNA: TGTGCCAGCGATCAGGGCAGCTCCTACAATGAGCAGTTCTTC. Translating it yields CASDQGSSYNEQFF.

The rearrangement joins TRBV5-4 to TRBJ2-7; no definite D call. The germline V gene has CDR1 SGHNT and CDR2 YYREEE (reference sequence). V was cut by 2 bases and J by 2 bases, with 14 bases left in between. The CDR3 is 15 residues long. CDR3 in amino acids: CASSFFRQAPYEQYF. In DNA form, the CDR3 reads TGTGCCAGCAGCTTTTTTCGGCAGGCACCCTACGAGCAGTACTTC.

This clone was seen only once. The chain employs TRBV7-2 and TRBJ2-5, with 15 bases aligning to TRBD2. The CDR3 covers 16 residues. Trimming cost V 1 base and J 3 bases; bases outside gene matches: 0. Germline V lookup: CDR1 SGHTA, CDR2 FQGNSA. In DNA, the CDR3 is TGTGCCAGCAGCTTAGGGACTAGCGGGGGGGAAGAGACCCAGTACTTC. Amino acid sequence: CASSLGTSGGEETQYF.

This chain joins TRBV28 and TRBJ2-1; 10 nucleotides agree with TRBD2. The CDR3 has 16 residues. The germline V gene has CDR1 MDHEN and CDR2 SYDVKM. The J segment lost 5 bases and the V segment lost 7 bases, leaving 11 bases of the junction unmatched. The CDR3 sequence: CASTTSGLANNNEQFF. The CDR3 coding sequence is TGTGCCAGCACTACCTCGGGACTAGCGAACAACAATGAGCAGTTCTTC.

The rearrangement links TRBV19 to TRBJ1-6; D remains ambiguous. The V and J ends lost 1 base and 9 bases respectively, with 16 bases between them. From germline, CDR1 is LNHDA and CDR2 SQIVND (reference sequence). The CDR3 is 16 residues long. The CDR3 loop is CASSIGGEPFGSPLHF. The CDR3 DNA follows: TGTGCCAGTAGTATAGGCGGTGAGCCTTTTGGTTCACCCCTCCACTTT. Complete variable domain (other parts from reference TRBV19 and TRBJ1-6): DGGITQSPKYLFRKEGQNVTLSCEQNLNHDAMYWYRQDPGQGLRLIYYSQIVNDFQKGDIAEGYSVSREKKESFPLTVTSAQKNPTAFYLCASSIGGEPFGSPLHFGNGTRLTVT.

This clone turned up a few times. CDR3 in DNA: TGTGCCAGTACTCTAGCTGAACCATACTATAGCAATCAGCCCCAGCATTTT. This translates into CASTLAEPYYSNQPQHF. The chain employs TRBV19 and TRBJ1-5; D call uncertain. The CDR3 loop spans 17 amino acids. V lost 7 bases and J lost 0, with 19 bases in between. Germline-derived CDR1 and CDR2 are LNHDA and SQIVND (reference sequence).

The chain is built from TRBV28 and TRBJ2-5; TRBD2 aligns across 8 bases. Germline V gene sequence: CDR1 MDHEN, CDR2 SYDVKM. Unmatched junction bases numbered 8, after V lost 1 base and J lost 1 base. This CDR3 spans 17 amino acids. The CDR3 here is CASSLSAGLGFQETQYF. The CDR3 DNA is TGTGCCAGCAGTTTATCGGCGGGACTAGGATTCCAAGAGACCCAGTACTTC.